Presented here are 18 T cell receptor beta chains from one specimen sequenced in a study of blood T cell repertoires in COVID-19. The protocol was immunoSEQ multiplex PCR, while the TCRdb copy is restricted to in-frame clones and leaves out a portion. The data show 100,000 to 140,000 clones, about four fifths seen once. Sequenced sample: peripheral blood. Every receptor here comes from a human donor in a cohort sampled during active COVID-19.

The CDR3 bases are TGTGCCAGCAGCTTAAGACCGGGACTAGCGGATGAGGCCCAGTACTTC. Its translation is CASSLRPGLADEAQYF. The chain uses TRBV7-9 and TRBJ2-5, with 11 bases identical to TRBD2. Germline trimming cut 2 bases from V and 9 bases from J; bases unmatched to any gene: 11. In germline, CDR1 is SEHNR, CDR2 FQNEAQ (reference sequence). This CDR3 is 16 amino acids long.

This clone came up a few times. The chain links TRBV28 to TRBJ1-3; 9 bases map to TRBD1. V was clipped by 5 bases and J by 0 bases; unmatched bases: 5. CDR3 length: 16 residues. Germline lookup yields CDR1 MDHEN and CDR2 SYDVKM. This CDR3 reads CASSQQGALSGNTIYF. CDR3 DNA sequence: TGTGCCAGCAGTCAACAGGGGGCACTCTCTGGAAACACCATATATTTT.

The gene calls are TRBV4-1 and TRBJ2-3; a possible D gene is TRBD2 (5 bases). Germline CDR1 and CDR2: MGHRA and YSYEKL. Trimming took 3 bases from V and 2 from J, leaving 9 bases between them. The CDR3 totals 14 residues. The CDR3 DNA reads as TGCGCCAGCAGCCAGACGGGGAACACAGATACGCAGTATTTT. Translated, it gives CASSQTGNTDTQYF.

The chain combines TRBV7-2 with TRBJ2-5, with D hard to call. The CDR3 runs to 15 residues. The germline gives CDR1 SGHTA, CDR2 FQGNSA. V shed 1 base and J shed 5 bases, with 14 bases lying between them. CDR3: CASSLDAAESETQYF. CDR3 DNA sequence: TGTGCCAGCAGCTTAGACGCGGCGGAGTCGGAGACCCAGTACTTC.

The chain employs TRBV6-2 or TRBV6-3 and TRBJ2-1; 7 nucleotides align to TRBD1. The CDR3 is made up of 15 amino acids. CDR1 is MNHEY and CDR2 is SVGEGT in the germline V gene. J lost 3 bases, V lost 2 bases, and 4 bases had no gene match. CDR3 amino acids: CASSYRGLFYNEQFF. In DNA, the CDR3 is TGTGCCAGCAGTTACAGGGGGCTTTTCTACAATGAGCAGTTCTTC.

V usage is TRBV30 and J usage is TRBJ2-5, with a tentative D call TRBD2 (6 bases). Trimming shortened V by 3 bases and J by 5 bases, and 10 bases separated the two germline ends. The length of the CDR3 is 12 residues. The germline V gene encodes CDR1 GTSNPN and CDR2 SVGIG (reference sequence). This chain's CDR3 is CAWRSGDETQYF. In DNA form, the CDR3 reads TGTGCCTGGAGATCGGGGGACGAGACCCAGTACTTC.

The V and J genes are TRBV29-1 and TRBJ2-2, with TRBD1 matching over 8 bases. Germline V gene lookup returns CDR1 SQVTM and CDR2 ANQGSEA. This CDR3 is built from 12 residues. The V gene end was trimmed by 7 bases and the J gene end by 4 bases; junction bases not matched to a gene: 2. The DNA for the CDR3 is TGCAGCGGAACAGGGGGCACCGGGGAGCTGTTTTTT. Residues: CSGTGGTGELFF.

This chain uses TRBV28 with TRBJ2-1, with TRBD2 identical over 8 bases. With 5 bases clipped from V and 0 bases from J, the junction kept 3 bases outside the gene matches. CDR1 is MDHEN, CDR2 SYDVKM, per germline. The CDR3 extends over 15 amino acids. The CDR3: CASSLSGSSYNEQFF. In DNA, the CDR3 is TGTGCCAGCAGTCTCAGCGGGAGCTCCTACAATGAGCAGTTCTTC.

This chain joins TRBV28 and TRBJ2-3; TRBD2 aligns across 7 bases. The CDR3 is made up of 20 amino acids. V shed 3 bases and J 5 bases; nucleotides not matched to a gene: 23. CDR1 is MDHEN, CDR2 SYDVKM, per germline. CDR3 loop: CASSFDMGRGRSSAGDTQYF. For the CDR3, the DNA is TGTGCCAGCAGTTTTGACATGGGGAGGGGAAGATCTTCGGCAGGAGATACGCAGTATTTT.

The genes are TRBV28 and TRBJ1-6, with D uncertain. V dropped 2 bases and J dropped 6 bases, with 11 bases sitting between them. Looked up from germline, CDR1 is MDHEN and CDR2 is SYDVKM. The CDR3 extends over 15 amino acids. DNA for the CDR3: TGTGCCAGCAGTTTAATTCCGGGGTTTAATTCACCCCTCCACTTT. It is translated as CASSLIPGFNSPLHF.

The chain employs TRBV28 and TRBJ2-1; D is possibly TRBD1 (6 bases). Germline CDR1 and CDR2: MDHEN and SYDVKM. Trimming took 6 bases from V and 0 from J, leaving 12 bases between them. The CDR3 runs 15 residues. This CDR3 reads CASSSGASSYNEQFF. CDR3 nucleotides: TGTGCCAGCAGCTCAGGGGCCAGCTCCTACAATGAGCAGTTCTTC. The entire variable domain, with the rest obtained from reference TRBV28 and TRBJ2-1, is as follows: DVKVTQSSRYLVKRTGEKVFLECVQDMDHENMFWYRQDPGLGLRLIYFSYDVKMKEKGDIPEGYSVSREKKERFSLILESASTNQTSMYLCASSSGASSYNEQFFGPGTRLTVL.

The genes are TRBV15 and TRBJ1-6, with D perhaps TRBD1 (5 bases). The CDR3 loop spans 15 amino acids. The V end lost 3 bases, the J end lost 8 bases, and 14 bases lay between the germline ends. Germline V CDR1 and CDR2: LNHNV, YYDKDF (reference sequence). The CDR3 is CATSRSGRGYSPLHF. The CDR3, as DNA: TGTGCCACCAGCAGGTCGGGGCGGGGATATTCACCCCTCCACTTT.

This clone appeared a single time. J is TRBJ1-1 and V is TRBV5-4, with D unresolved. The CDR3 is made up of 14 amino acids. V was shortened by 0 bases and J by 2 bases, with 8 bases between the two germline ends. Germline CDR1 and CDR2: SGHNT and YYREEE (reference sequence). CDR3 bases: TGTGCCAGCAGCTTGGTTCTTAAAAACACTGAAGCTTTCTTT. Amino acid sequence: CASSLVLKNTEAFF.

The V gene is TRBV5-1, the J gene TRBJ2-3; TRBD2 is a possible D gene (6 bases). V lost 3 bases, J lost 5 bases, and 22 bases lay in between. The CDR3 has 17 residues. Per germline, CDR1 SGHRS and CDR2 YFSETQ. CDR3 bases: TGCGCCAGCAGCTCAAATGTCGCCGGAGGGAATGGAGATACGCAGTATTTT. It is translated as CASSSNVAGGNGDTQYF.

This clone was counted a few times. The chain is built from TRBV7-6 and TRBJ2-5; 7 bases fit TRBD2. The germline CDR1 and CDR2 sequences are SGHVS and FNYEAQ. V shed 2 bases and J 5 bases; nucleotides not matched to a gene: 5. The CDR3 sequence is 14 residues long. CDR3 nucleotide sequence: TGTGCCAGCAGCTTATGGCAGGGAGGGGAGACCCAGTACTTC. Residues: CASSLWQGGETQYF.

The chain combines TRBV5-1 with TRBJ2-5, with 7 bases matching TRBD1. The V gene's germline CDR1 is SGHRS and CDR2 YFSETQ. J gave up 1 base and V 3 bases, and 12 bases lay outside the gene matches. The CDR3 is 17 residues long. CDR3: CASSSGVGGRPQETQYF. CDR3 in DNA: TGCGCCAGCAGCTCTGGGGTAGGGGGCCGACCCCAAGAGACCCAGTACTTC.

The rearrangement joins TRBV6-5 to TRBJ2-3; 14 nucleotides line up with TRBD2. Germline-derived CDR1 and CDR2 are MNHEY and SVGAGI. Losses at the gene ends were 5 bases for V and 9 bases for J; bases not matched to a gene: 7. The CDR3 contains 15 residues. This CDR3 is CASSKGLAGEKTQYF. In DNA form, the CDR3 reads TGTGCCAGCAGTAAGGGACTAGCGGGAGAGAAAACGCAGTATTTT.

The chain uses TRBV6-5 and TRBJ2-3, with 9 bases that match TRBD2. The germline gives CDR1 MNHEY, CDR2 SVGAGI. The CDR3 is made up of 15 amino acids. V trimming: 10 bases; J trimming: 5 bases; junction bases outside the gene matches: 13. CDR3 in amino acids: CATPAIAGGIDTQYF. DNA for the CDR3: TGTGCCACCCCTGCTATCGCGGGAGGGATAGATACGCAGTATTTT.